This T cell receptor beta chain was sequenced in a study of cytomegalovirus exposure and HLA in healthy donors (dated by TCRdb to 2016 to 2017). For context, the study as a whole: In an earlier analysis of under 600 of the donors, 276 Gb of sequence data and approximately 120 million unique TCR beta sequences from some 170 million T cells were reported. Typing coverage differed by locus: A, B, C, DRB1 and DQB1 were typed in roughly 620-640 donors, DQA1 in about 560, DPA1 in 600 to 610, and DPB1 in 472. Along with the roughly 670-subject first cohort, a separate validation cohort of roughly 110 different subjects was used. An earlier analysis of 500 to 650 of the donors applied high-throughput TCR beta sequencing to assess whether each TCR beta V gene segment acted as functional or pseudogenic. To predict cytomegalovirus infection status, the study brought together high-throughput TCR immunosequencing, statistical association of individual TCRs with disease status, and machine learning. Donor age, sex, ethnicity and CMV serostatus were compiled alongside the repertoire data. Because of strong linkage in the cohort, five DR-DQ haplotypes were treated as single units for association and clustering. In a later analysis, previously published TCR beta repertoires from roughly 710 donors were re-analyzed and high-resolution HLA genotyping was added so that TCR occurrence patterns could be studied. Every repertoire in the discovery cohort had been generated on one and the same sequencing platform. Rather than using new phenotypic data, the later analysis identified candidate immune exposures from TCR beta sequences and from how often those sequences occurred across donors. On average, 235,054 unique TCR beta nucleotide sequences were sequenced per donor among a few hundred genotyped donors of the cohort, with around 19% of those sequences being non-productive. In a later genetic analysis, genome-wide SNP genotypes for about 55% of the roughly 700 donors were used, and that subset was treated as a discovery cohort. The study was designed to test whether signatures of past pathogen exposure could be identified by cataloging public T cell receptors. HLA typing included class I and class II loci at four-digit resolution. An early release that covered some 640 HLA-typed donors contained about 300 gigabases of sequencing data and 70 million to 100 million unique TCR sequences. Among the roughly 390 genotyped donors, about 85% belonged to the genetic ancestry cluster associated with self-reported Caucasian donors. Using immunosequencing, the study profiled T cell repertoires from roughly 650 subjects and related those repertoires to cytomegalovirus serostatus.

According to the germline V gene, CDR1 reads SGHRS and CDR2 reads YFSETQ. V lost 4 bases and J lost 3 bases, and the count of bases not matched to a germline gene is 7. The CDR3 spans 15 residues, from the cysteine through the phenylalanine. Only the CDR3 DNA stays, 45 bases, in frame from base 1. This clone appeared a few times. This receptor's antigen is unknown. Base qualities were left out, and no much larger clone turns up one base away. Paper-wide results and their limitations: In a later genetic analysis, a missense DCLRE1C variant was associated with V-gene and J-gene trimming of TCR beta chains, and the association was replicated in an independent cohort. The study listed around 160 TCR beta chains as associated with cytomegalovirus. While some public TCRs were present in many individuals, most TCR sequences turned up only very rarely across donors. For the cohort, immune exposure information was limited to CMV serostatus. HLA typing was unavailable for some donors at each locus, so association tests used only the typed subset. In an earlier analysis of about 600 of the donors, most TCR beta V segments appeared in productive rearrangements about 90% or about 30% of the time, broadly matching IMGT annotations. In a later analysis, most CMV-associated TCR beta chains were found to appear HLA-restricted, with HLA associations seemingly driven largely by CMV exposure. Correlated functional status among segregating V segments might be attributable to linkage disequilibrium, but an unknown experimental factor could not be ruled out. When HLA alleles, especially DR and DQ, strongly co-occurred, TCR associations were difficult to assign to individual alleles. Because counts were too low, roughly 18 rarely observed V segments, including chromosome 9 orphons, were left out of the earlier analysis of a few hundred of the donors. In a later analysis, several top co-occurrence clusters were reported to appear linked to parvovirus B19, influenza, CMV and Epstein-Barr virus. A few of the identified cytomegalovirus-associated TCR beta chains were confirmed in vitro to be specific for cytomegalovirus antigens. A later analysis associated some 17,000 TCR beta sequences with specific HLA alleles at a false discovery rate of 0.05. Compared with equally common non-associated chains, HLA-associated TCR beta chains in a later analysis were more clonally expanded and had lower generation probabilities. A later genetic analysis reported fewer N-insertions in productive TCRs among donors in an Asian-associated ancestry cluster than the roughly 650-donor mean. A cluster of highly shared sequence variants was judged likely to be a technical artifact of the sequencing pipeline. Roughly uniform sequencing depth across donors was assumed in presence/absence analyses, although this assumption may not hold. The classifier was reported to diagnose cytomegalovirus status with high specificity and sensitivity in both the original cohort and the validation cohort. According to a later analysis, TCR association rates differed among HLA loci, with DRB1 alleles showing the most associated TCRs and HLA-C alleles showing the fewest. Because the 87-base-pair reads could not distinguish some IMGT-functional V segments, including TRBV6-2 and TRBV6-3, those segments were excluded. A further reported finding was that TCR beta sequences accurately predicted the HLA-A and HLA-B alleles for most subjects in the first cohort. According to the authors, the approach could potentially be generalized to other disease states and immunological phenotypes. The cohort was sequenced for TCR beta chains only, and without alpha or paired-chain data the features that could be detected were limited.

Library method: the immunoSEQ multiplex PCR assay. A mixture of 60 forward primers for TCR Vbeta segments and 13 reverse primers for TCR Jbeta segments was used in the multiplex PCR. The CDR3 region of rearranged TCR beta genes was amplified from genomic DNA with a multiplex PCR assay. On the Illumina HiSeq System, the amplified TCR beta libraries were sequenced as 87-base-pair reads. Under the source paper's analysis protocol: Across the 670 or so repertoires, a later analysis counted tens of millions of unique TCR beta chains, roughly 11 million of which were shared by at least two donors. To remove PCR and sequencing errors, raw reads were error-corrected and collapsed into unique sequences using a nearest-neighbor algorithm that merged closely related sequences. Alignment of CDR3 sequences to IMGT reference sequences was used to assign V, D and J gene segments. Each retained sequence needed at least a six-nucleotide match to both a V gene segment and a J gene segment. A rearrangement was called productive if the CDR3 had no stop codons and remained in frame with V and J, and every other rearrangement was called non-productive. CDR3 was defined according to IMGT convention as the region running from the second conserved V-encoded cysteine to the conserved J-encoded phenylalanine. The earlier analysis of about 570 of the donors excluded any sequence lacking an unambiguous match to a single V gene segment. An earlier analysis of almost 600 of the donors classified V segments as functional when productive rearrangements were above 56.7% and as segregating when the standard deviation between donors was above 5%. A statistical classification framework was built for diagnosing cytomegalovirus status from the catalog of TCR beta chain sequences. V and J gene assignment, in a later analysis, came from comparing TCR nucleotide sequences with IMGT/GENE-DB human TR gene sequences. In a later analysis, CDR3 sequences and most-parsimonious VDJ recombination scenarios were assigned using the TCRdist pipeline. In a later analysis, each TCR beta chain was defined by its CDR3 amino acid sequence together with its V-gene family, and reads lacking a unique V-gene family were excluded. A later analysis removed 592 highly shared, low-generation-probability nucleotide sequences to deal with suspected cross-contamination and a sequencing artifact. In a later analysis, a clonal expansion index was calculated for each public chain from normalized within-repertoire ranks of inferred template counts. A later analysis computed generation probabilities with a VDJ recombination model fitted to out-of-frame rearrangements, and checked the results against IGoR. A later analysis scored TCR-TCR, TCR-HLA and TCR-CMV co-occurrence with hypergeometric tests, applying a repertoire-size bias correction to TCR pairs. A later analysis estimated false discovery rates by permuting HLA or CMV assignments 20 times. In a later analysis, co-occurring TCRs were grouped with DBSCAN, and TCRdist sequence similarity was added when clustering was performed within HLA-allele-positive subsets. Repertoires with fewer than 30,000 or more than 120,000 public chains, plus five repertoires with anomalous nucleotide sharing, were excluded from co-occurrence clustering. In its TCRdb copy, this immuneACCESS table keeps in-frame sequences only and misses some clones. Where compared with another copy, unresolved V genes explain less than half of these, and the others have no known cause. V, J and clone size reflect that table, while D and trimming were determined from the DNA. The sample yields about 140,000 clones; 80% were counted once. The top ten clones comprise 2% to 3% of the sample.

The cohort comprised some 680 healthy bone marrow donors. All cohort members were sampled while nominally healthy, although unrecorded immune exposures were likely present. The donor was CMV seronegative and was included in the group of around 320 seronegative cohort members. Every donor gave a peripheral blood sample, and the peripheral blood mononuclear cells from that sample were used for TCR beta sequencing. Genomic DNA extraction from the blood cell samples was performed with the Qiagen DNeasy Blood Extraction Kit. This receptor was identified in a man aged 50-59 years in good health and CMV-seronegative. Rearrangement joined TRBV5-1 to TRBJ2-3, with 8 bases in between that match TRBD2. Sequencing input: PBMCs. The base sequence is TGCGCCAGCAGCACCAGCGGGAGTCTGACAGATACGCAGTATTTT. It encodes CASSTSGSLTDTQYF.